Each of the 13 T cell receptor beta chains below was sequenced from the same sample in a study of PD-L1 blockade in urothelial cancer (dated by TCRdb to 2015 to 2018). Libraries were made using the immunoSEQ multiplex PCR assay. The table comes from immuneACCESS by way of TCRdb, which keeps in-frame sequences with V and J called. Part of the clones is missing from these tables; in studies checked, under half for an unresolved V gene and the rest for unknown reasons. The sample yields 50,000 or so clones; about 86% were counted once. Jointly, the top ten make up roughly 17% of the sample. Material: PBMCs, obtained around atezolizumab (anti-PD-L1) treatment. The source is a man in his fifties or sixties with urothelial cancer.

The chain uses TRBV11-3 and TRBJ1-3; the D is unclear. The V and J ends lost 5 bases and 2 bases respectively, with 7 bases between them. Germline-derived CDR1 and CDR2 are SGHNT and YENEEA. CDR3 length: 13 residues. DNA for the CDR3: TGTGCCAGCAGCCTACCCCCTGGAAACACCATATATTTT. The encoded protein is CASSLPPGNTIYF.

This chain links TRBV12-5 with TRBJ2-3; 8 bases are a match to TRBD2. The CDR3 loop spans 15 amino acids. CDR1 and CDR2 from the germline V gene are LGHNT and FRNRAP. Trimming cost V 4 bases and J 5 bases; bases outside gene matches: 8. CDR3 sequence reads: CASGSLPTSGDTQYF. The CDR3 DNA reads as TGTGCTAGTGGTTCCTTACCAACTAGCGGAGATACGCAGTATTTT. Full variable domain (rest looked up from reference TRBV12-5 and TRBJ2-3): DARVTQTPRHKVTEMGQEVTMRCQPILGHNTVFWYRQTMMQGLELLAYFRNRAPLDDSGMPKDRFSAEMPDATLATLKIQPSEPRDSAVYFCASGSLPTSGDTQYFGPGTRLTVL.

The chain links TRBV2 to TRBJ2-4, with a tentative D call TRBD2 (5 bases). CDR1 is SNHLY, CDR2 FYNNEI, per germline. V was trimmed by 6 bases and J by 8 bases, leaving 17 bases between them. The CDR3 runs 14 residues. The CDR3 bases are TGTGCCAGCAGCGCTACTAGAGGTGGCTACATTCAGTACTTC. This codes for CASSATRGGYIQYF.

This chain connects TRBV7-6 to TRBJ2-5; 7 bases are a match to TRBD2. The end of the DNA fits TRBJ2-7 better, so the J call may be wrong. This CDR3 is 12 amino acids long. CDR1 is SGHVS and CDR2 is FNYEAQ in the germline V gene. The DNA of the CDR3 is TGTGCCAGCAGCCCCCCGGGGGGCGAGCAGTACTTC. This encodes CASSPPGGEQYF.

This chain uses TRBV7-9 with TRBJ1-1; no clear D gene. The CDR3 runs 14 residues. From germline, CDR1 is SEHNR and CDR2 FQNEAQ (reference sequence). Trimming cost V 0 bases and J 8 bases, with 13 bases left between them. CDR3 DNA: TGTGCCAGCAGCTTAGCGGGAGACATATTCGAAGCTTTCTTT. Its translation: CASSLAGDIFEAFF.

The genes are TRBV11-3 and TRBJ1-1; 7 bases line up with TRBD1. The CDR3 totals 13 residues. Germline CDR1 is SGHNT and CDR2 is YENEEA. The V segment lost 3 bases and the J segment 3 bases; nucleotides outside the gene matches: 1. CDR3 in amino acids: CASSFDRDTEAFF. Here the CDR3 DNA reads TGTGCCAGCAGCTTCGACAGGGACACTGAAGCTTTCTTT.

This sequence joins TRBV7-3 and TRBJ2-3; TRBD2 aligns across 13 bases. The J segment lost 5 bases and the V segment lost 5 bases, leaving 7 bases of the junction unmatched. The CDR3 has 16 amino acids. CDR1 SGHTA and CDR2 FQGTGA come from the germline V gene. The CDR3 is CASSELAGGLKDTQYF. The CDR3 bases are TGTGCCAGCAGCGAACTAGCGGGGGGGCTGAAAGATACGCAGTATTTT.

The chain joins TRBV7-9 to TRBJ1-1, with D possibly matching TRBD1 (5 bases). The germline V gene has CDR1 SEHNR and CDR2 FQNEAQ (reference sequence). Trimming took 11 bases from V and 5 from J, leaving 15 bases between them. The CDR3 runs 12 residues. CDR3 coding DNA: TGTGCCTCGGGGGAGGCTACAACTGAAGCTTTCTTT. It translates to CASGEATTEAFF.

The chain couples TRBV6-5 to TRBJ2-3; maybe TRBD1 (6 bases). Germline CDR1 is MNHEY and CDR2 is SVGAGI. V lost 6 bases to trimming and J lost 3 bases, with 10 bases between them. The CDR3 is made up of 13 amino acids. The CDR3 region is CASRFQGTDTQYF. The CDR3 coding sequence is TGTGCCAGCAGATTTCAGGGGACAGATACGCAGTATTTT.

This rearrangement joins TRBV18 to TRBJ1-1, with D possibly TRBD1 on 5 matching bases. Trimming took 6 bases from V and 2 from J, leaving 13 bases between them. The length of the CDR3 is 14 residues. Germline values: CDR1 KGHSH, CDR2 LQKENI. CDR3 sequence (DNA): TGTGCCAGCTCGTCAGGGATCCTAAACACTGAAGCTTTCTTT. Protein sequence: CASSSGILNTEAFF.

In nucleotides, the CDR3 is TGCGCCAGTAACGGGGGACTAGCAACAGATACGCAGTATTTT. Translated: CASNGGLATDTQYF. The chain uses TRBV5-1 and TRBJ2-3; TRBD2 aligns across 9 bases. V gave up 8 bases and J gave up 3 bases; unmatched junction bases: 7. CDR1 is SGHRS and CDR2 is YFSETQ in the germline V gene. CDR3 length: 14 residues.

The rearrangement links TRBV30 to TRBJ1-2, with D hard to call. V lost 4 bases and J lost 4, with 16 bases in between. The CDR3 loop spans 14 amino acids. Germline assignment: CDR1 GTSNPN and CDR2 SVGIG (reference sequence). Here the CDR3 DNA reads TGTGCCTGGACCCCCCTGTTGGCTAGCTATGGCTACACCTTC. This sequence encodes CAWTPLLASYGYTF.

The chain is built from TRBV5-1 and TRBJ2-3; 7 bases line up with TRBD2. CDR1 and CDR2 (germline): SGHRS, YFSETQ. The V and J ends lost 0 bases and 4 bases, in that order; junction bases with no gene match: 2. The CDR3 loop spans 14 amino acids. For the CDR3, the DNA is TGCGCCAGCAGCTTGGGGGAGGGCTCAGATACGCAGTATTTT. Its translation is CASSLGEGSDTQYF.